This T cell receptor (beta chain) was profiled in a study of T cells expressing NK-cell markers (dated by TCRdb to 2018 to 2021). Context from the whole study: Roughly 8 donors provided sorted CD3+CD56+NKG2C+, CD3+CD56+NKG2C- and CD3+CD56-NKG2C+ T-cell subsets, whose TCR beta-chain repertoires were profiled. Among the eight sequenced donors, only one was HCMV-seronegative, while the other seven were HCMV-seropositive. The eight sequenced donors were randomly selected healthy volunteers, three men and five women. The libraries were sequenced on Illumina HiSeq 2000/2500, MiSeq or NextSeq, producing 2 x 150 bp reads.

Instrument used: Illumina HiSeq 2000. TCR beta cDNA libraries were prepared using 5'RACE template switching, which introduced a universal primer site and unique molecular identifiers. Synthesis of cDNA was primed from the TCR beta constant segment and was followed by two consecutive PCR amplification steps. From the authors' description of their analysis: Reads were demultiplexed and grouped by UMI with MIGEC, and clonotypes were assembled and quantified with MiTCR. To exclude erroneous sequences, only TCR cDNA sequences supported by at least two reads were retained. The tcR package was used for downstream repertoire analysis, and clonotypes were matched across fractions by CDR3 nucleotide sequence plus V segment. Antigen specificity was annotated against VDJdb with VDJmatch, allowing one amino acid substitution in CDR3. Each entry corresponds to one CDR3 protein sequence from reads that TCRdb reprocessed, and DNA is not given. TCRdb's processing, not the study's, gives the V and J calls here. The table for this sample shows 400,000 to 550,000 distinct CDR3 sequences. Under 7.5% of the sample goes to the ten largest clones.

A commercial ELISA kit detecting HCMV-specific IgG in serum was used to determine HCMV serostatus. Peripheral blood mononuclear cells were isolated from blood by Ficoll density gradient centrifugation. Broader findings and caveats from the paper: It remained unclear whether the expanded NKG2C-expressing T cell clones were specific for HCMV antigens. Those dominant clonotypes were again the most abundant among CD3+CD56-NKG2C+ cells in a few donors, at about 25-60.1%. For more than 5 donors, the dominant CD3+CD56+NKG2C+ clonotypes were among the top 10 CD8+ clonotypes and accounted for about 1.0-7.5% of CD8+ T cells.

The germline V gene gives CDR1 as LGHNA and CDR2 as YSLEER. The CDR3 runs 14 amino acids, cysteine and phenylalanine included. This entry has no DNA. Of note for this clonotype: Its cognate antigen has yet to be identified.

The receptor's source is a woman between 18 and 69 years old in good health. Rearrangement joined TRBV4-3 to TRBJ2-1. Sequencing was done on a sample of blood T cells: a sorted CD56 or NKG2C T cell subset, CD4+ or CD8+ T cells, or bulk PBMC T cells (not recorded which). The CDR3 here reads CASSQDGASNEQFF.